These 5 T cell receptor beta chains were sequenced from one sample in a study of blood T cell repertoires in COVID-19. Clones were read by immunoSEQ multiplex PCR, and TCRdb kept only the in-frame ones, dropping some. The sample lists around 80,000 clones; over 70% were seen once. The sequencing sample was made of peripheral blood. The receptors derive from a man aged 45 to 65 with active or convalescent COVID-19.

J is TRBJ1-5 and V is TRBV7-8, with 9 bases identical to TRBD1. The CDR3 contains 16 residues. Germline V gene sequence: CDR1 SGHVS, CDR2 FQNEAQ. V trimming: 1 base; J trimming: 7 bases; junction bases outside the gene matches: 8. The CDR3 loop is CASSLVEGQGGQPQHF. The CDR3 DNA follows: TGTGCCAGCAGCTTAGTGGAGGGACAGGGTGGGCAGCCCCAGCATTTT.

CDR3 in DNA: TGTGCCAGCAGCCCTCACAGGGGGCCGGGGGCCAACGTCCTGACTTTC. As protein: CASSPHRGPGANVLTF. The gene calls are TRBV7-3 and TRBJ2-6; 9 bases map to TRBD1. The CDR3 extends over 16 amino acids. CDR1 and CDR2 (germline): SGHTA, FQGTGA. Trimming at V came to 5 bases and at J to 4 bases, leaving 6 bases not matched to a gene.

This chain links TRBV7-8 with TRBJ2-2, with D perhaps TRBD2 (5 bases). V was shortened by 2 bases and J by 1 base, with 11 bases between the two germline ends. CDR1 SGHVS and CDR2 FQNEAQ come from the germline V gene. This CDR3 has 16 residues. The CDR3 region has the DNA TGTGCCAGCAGCTTAAGGATAGCGATGAACACCGGGGAGCTGTTTTTT. Its protein product is CASSLRIAMNTGELFF.

The J gene is TRBJ2-5, the V gene TRBV11-2; tentative D call: TRBD1 (6 bases). V lost 3 bases and J 2 bases, leaving 16 bases between the germline ends. The CDR3 is 16 residues long. Germline CDR1 and CDR2: SGHAT and FQNNGV. CDR3 sequence (DNA): TGTGCCAGCAGCTTCTTGCCGGGACATCAACAAGAGACCCAGTACTTC. Protein sequence: CASSFLPGHQQETQYF. Complete variable domain (other parts from reference TRBV11-2 and TRBJ2-5): EAGVAQSPRYKIIEKRQSVAFWCNPISGHATLYWYQQILGQGPKLLIQFQNNGVVDDSQLPKDRFSAERLKGVDSTLKIQPAKLEDSAVYLCASSFLPGHQQETQYFGPGTRLLVL.

This clone occurred many times. The rearrangement joins TRBV3-1 (or the pseudogene TRBV3-2) to TRBJ1-6, with 9 bases that match TRBD1. The ends lost 2 bases at V and 6 bases at J; junction bases unmatched: 5. Germline lookup yields CDR1 LGHDT and CDR2 YNNKEL (reference sequence). This CDR3 region has 16 residues. CDR3 bases: TGTGCCAGCAGCCAAACGGACAGGGGCCGTAATTCACCCCTCCACTTT. This gives the protein CASSQTDRGRNSPLHF.